The 7 T cell receptor beta chains given below trace back to one sample, sequenced in a study of blood T cell repertoires in COVID-19. Profiled with immunoSEQ multiplex PCR; TCRdb holds only in-frame clones, not every one. Among 200,000 or so clones listed, 65% to 90% were seen once. Specimen: peripheral blood. These receptors were taken from a man older than 75 with acute or convalescent COVID-19.

The chain couples TRBV9 to TRBJ2-1; 11 bases fit TRBD2. The CDR3 is 17 amino acids. In germline, CDR1 is SGDLS, CDR2 YYNGEE. Germline trimming cut 8 bases from V and 7 bases from J; bases unmatched to any gene: 17. DNA for the CDR3: TGTGCCAGGCTTTTTGGGACCGGACTAGCGGGCTTTAATGAGCAGTTCTTC. It encodes CARLFGTGLAGFNEQFF.

The V gene is TRBV7-2, the J gene TRBJ2-1; D perhaps matches TRBD2 (6 bases). V was trimmed by 5 bases and J by 4 bases, leaving 18 bases between them. The CDR3 covers 16 residues. From germline, CDR1 is SGHTA and CDR2 FQGNSA. CDR3 nucleotide sequence: TGTGCCAGCAGCCCTCTGGGCCCTGGGGGGTACAATGAGCAGTTCTTC. As protein: CASSPLGPGGYNEQFF.

The V call is TRBV18, the J call TRBJ2-5, with D perhaps matching TRBD2 (5 bases). The V gene lost 1 base and the J gene lost 4 bases, with 7 bases spanning the gap. Per germline, CDR1 KGHSH and CDR2 LQKENI. This CDR3 is 13 amino acids long. The CDR3 DNA sequence: TGTGCCAGCTCACCACTCGCGGGAGAGACCCAGTACTTC. This codes for CASSPLAGETQYF.

The gene calls are TRBV4-1 and TRBJ2-3; 10 bases line up with TRBD1. The germline CDR1 and CDR2 sequences are MGHRA and YSYEKL. After removal of 0 bases from V and 6 bases from J, the junction contained 6 bases not matched to a gene. The CDR3 loop spans 16 amino acids. The CDR3 DNA reads as TGCGCCAGCAGCCAAGACCCGACAGGGGGCTTTGATACGCAGTATTTT. Translation: CASSQDPTGGFDTQYF.

The CDR3 here is CASSLAGPSTDTQYF. CDR3 coding DNA: TGTGCCAGCAGTTTAGCGGGCCCTAGCACAGATACGCAGTATTTT. The rearrangement joins TRBV3-1 (or the pseudogene TRBV3-2) to TRBJ2-3; 7 positions agree with TRBD2. V shed 6 bases, J shed 0 bases, and the junction held 6 bases outside the gene matches. Germline V gene data show CDR1 as LGHDT and CDR2 as YNNKEL (reference sequence). The CDR3 runs 15 residues.

The genes are TRBV19 and TRBJ1-5, with 7 bases identical to TRBD1. V lost 7 bases, J lost 0 bases, and 9 bases stayed unmatched. CDR1 is LNHDA and CDR2 is SQIVND in the germline V gene (reference sequence). The CDR3 length is 16 residues. CDR3 nucleotide sequence: TGTGCCAGTAAACCCGGTGACAGGGTTAGCAATCAGCCCCAGCATTTT. Translated, it gives CASKPGDRVSNQPQHF.

The chain uses TRBV5-8 and TRBJ1-5, with 7 positions matching TRBD1. V dropped 3 bases and J dropped 5; count of bases not matched to a gene: 8. Germline CDR1 and CDR2: SGHTS and YDEGEE. This CDR3 comprises 15 residues. CDR3 nucleotides: TGTGCCAGCAGCTATAGACAGGGCCGATATCAGCCCCAGCATTTT. This encodes CASSYRQGRYQPQHF.